What follows are 10 T cell receptor beta chains derived from one specimen sequenced in a study of cytomegalovirus exposure and HLA in healthy donors. PCR involved 60 Vbeta and 13 Jbeta primers. The method was immunoSEQ multiplex PCR; TCRdb's version includes in-frame clones alone and lacks a portion of them. The sample lists about 72,000 clones, around 80% occurring once. The sequenced sample consisted of PBMCs. These receptors all stem from a man between 18 and 35 years old in good health and CMV-seronegative.

The rearrangement joins TRBV15 to TRBJ2-7, with D possibly matching TRBD1 (6 bases). CDR3 size: 13 residues. V lost 5 bases and J 2 bases, leaving 10 bases between the germline ends. The germline V gene encodes CDR1 LNHNV and CDR2 YYDKDF (reference sequence). CDR3 region: CATSAGVAYEQYF. CDR3 nucleotides: TGTGCCACCAGCGCAGGGGTAGCCTACGAGCAGTACTTC.

The rearrangement joins TRBV14 to TRBJ2-2, with a tentative D call TRBD2 (6 bases). Trimming took 0 bases from V and 4 from J, leaving 15 bases between them. CDR3 size: 17 residues. In germline, CDR1 is SGHDN, CDR2 FVKESK. Here the CDR3 reads CASSQDLGGSGTGELFF. Here the CDR3 DNA reads TGTGCCAGCAGCCAAGATCTCGGAGGGTCGGGCACCGGGGAGCTGTTTTTT. Drawing the rest from reference TRBV14 and TRBJ2-2, the complete variable domain is EAGVTQFPSHSVIEKGQTVTLRCDPISGHDNLYWYRRVMGKEIKFLLHFVKESKQDESGMPNNRFLAERTGGTYSTLKVQPAELEDSGVYFCASSQDLGGSGTGELFFGEGSRLTVL.

The chain is built from TRBV10-3 and TRBJ1-2; 8 nucleotides line up with TRBD1. Losses at the gene ends were 4 bases for V and 12 bases for J; bases not matched to a gene: 19. This CDR3 is 16 amino acids long. In germline, CDR1 is ENHRY, CDR2 SYGVKD. Here the CDR3 reads CAISGGTGEVFSLHTF. CDR3 coding DNA: TGTGCCATCAGTGGCGGGACAGGAGAGGTCTTTAGTCTCCACACCTTC.

The V call is TRBV5-6, the J call TRBJ2-1; D is perhaps TRBD1 (6 bases). V was trimmed by 4 bases and J by 8 bases, leaving 13 bases between them. Germline CDR1 reads SGHDT; CDR2 reads YYEEEE. CDR3 length equals 13 residues. CDR3 in DNA: TGTGCCAGCAGCGCGTGGACAGCAGATGAGCAGTTCTTC. It yields the protein CASSAWTADEQFF.

V gene TRBV5-1 combines with J gene TRBJ2-6; D remains ambiguous. This CDR3 spans 16 amino acids. Germline V CDR1 and CDR2: SGHRS, YFSETQ. V shed 4 bases and J shed 0 bases, with 11 bases lying between them. Written as DNA, the CDR3 is TGCGCCAGCAGCCCTTCGCGACTCTCTGGGGCCAACGTCCTGACTTTC. Translating it yields CASSPSRLSGANVLTF.

The V and J genes are TRBV7-2 and TRBJ1-2; D gene ambiguous. The CDR3 is made up of 15 amino acids. The germline V gene has CDR1 SGHTA and CDR2 FQGNSA. V was shortened by 2 bases and J by 3 bases, with 13 bases between the two germline ends. The CDR3 DNA reads TGTGCCAGCAGCTTAATCCTAGGAAGCGACTATGGCTACACCTTC. Translation: CASSLILGSDYGYTF.

V gene TRBV28 combines with J gene TRBJ1-2, with 7 bases aligning to TRBD1. Unmatched junction bases numbered 11, after V lost 5 bases and J lost 8 bases. The V gene's germline CDR1 is MDHEN and CDR2 SYDVKM. The CDR3 totals 14 residues. CDR3 sequence reads: CASSEGTVEVGYTF. The CDR3 nucleotides are TGTGCCAGCAGTGAAGGGACAGTTGAAGTCGGCTACACCTTC.

The chain is built from TRBV11-1 and TRBJ2-1; 8 bases agree with TRBD1. The germline V gene has CDR1 SGHAT and CDR2 FQDESV (reference sequence). The CDR3 is 15 amino acids. With V trimmed by 8 bases and J by 2 bases, 8 bases remained unmatched. This CDR3 reads CASHVKDRAYNEQFF. For the CDR3, the DNA is TGTGCCAGCCATGTAAAGGACAGGGCCTACAATGAGCAGTTCTTC.

This clone was observed a handful of times. The V and J genes are TRBV5-1 and TRBJ1-3; D is unclear. CDR3 size: 14 residues. V dropped 2 bases and J dropped 0 bases, with 6 bases sitting between them. Germline lookup yields CDR1 SGHRS and CDR2 YFSETQ. DNA for the CDR3: TGCGCCAGCAGCTTCGACACCTCTGGAAACACCATATATTTT. Translation: CASSFDTSGNTIYF.

The J gene is TRBJ1-1, the V gene TRBV18, with no clear D. The germline CDR1 and CDR2 sequences are KGHSH and LQKENI. The CDR3 loop spans 14 amino acids. The ends were cut back, 6 bases at V and 5 bases at J, with 16 bases in the middle. CDR3 nucleotides: TGTGCCAGCTCGAGCGTAGACGGGTCAACTGAAGCTTTCTTT. It codes for CASSSVDGSTEAFF.